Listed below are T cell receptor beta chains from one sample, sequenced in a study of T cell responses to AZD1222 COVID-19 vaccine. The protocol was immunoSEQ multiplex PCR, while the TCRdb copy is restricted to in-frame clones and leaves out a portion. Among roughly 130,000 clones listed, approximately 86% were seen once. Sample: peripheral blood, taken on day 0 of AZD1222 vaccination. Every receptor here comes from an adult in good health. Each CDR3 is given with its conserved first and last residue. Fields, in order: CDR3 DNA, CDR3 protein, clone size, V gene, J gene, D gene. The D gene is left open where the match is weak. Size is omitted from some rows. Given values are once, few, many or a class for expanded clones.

cdr3_nt: TGCGCCAGCAGCGAGACAGCGACAACCGGGGAGCTGTTTTTT; cdr3_aa: CASSETATTGELFF; clone_size: -; v_call: TRBV5-1; j_call: TRBJ2-2; d_call: -
cdr3_nt: TGTGCCAGCAGTATGAGGGGGACAGCCTCCTACGAGCAGTACTTC; cdr3_aa: CASSMRGTASYEQYF; clone_size: -; v_call: TRBV2; j_call: TRBJ2-7; d_call: TRBD1
cdr3_nt: TGTGCCAGCAGCCAAGAGAAGACCCAAGAGACCCAGTACTTC; cdr3_aa: CASSQEKTQETQYF; clone_size: -; v_call: TRBV3-1/TRBV3-2; j_call: TRBJ2-5; d_call: -
cdr3_nt: TGCAGCGTTGAAAAACGAGGGACATCCGGGCCCGGTCTAAGGGAAGCTTTCTTT; cdr3_aa: CSVEKRGTSGPGLREAFF; clone_size: -; v_call: TRBV29-1; j_call: TRBJ1-1; d_call: -
cdr3_nt: TGTGCCAGCAGCTTTTTGACAGGGTATAACTCCTACAATGAGCAGTTCTTC; cdr3_aa: CASSFLTGYNSYNEQFF; clone_size: -; v_call: TRBV7-2; j_call: TRBJ2-1; d_call: TRBD1
cdr3_nt: TGCGCCAGCAGCTTGGTGGGCCGGAGGTCCTATGGCTACACCTTC; cdr3_aa: CASSLVGRRSYGYTF; clone_size: -; v_call: TRBV5-1; j_call: TRBJ1-2; d_call: -
cdr3_nt: TGTGCCAGCAGGACAGGGGCCGGAGATACGCAGTATTTT; cdr3_aa: CASRTGAGDTQYF; clone_size: once; v_call: TRBV7-6; j_call: TRBJ2-3; d_call: TRBD1
cdr3_nt: TGTGCCAGCAGTTTTACCGGGGAGCTGTTTTTT; cdr3_aa: CASSFTGELFF; clone_size: -; v_call: TRBV12-3/TRBV12-4; j_call: TRBJ2-2; d_call: -
cdr3_nt: TGCGCCAGCAGCCAATTCGGGAGAGCCTCCGCTGAAGCTTTCTTT; cdr3_aa: CASSQFGRASAEAFF; clone_size: -; v_call: TRBV4-1; j_call: TRBJ1-1; d_call: -
cdr3_nt: TGTGCCAGCAGCTTCGGGATCGGCTATGAAAAACTGTTTTTT; cdr3_aa: CASSFGIGYEKLFF; clone_size: -; v_call: TRBV7-2; j_call: TRBJ1-4; d_call: -
cdr3_nt: TGTGCCAGCAGTGAACAGGATTCTTATCAGCCCCAGCATTTT; cdr3_aa: CASSEQDSYQPQHF; clone_size: -; v_call: TRBV28; j_call: TRBJ1-5; d_call: -
cdr3_nt: TGTGCCAGCAGATCGCCGGGCCGGGACAGGGGGACTAACACTGAAGCTTTCTTT; cdr3_aa: CASRSPGRDRGTNTEAFF; clone_size: -; v_call: TRBV6-4; j_call: TRBJ1-1; d_call: TRBD1
cdr3_nt: TGCAGCGTTACTAGCGGGAGTTCCTACAATGAGCAGTTCTTC; cdr3_aa: CSVTSGSSYNEQFF; clone_size: -; v_call: TRBV29-1; j_call: TRBJ2-1; d_call: TRBD2
cdr3_nt: TGTGCCAGCAGCCTAGAGGATACGCAGTATTTT; cdr3_aa: CASSLEDTQYF; clone_size: -; v_call: TRBV7-2; j_call: TRBJ2-3; d_call: -